The 21 T cell receptor beta chains given below trace back to one sample, sequenced in a study of blood T cell repertoires in COVID-19. Produced via immunoSEQ multiplex PCR; TCRdb's table is partial and in-frame only. Of some 120,000 clones in the sample, 85% to 90% were seen once. The sequencing input was peripheral blood. All receptors derive from a man aged 50 to 60 with acute or convalescent COVID-19.

This clone came up once. The same CDR3 arises from other DNA sequences in this sample as well. V is TRBV15 and J is TRBJ2-7; TRBD2 matches 8 bases. This CDR3 has 15 residues. The germline gives CDR1 LNHNV, CDR2 YYDKDF (reference sequence). The V and J ends lost 4 bases and 2 bases, in that order; junction bases with no gene match: 7. Here the CDR3 reads CATSIEAGATYEQYF. The CDR3 nucleotides are TGTGCCACCAGCATAGAAGCGGGAGCGACCTACGAGCAGTACTTC.

The chain is built from TRBV12-3 or TRBV12-4 and TRBJ2-3; no reliable D call. This CDR3 is 12 amino acids long. V was pared by 6 bases and J by 6 bases, with 10 bases between. CDR3 sequence reads: CASSPVSDTQYF. The CDR3, as DNA: TGTGCCAGCAGCCCCGTGTCGGATACGCAGTATTTT.

The rearrangement links TRBV13 to TRBJ1-1, with 8 bases fitting TRBD1. Germline V gene data show CDR1 as PRHDT and CDR2 as FYEKMQ (reference sequence). The CDR3 loop spans 14 amino acids. V was pared by 7 bases and J by 1 base, with 5 bases of the junction left unmatched. The CDR3: CASTLTGGNTEAFF. The CDR3 nucleotides are TGTGCCAGCACCCTTACAGGGGGGAACACTGAAGCTTTCTTT.

The chain combines TRBV11-2 with TRBJ2-7; the match to TRBD2 covers 7 bases. CDR3 size: 15 residues. J gave up 6 bases and V 1 base, and 9 bases lay outside the gene matches. Germline V lookup: CDR1 SGHAT, CDR2 FQNNGV. For the CDR3, the DNA is TGTGCCAGCAGCTTAGTGGGGGATGGGGAGGGCGAGCAGTACTTC. This translates into CASSLVGDGEGEQYF.

The chain employs TRBV6-5 and TRBJ1-2; D may be TRBD1 (5 bases). Between the trimmed V and J ends, which lost 2 bases and 2 bases, there was a span of 9 bases. The germline V gene encodes CDR1 MNHEY and CDR2 SVGAGI. The CDR3 totals 14 residues. DNA of the CDR3: TGTGCCAGCAGTTACCGCGACAGCAACTATGGCTACACCTTC. As protein: CASSYRDSNYGYTF.

The chain has TRBV7-8 and TRBJ2-7; 13 bases match TRBD2. V lost 4 bases to trimming and J lost 6 bases; unmatched junction nucleotides: 9. Germline CDR1 is SGHVS and CDR2 is FQNEAQ. The CDR3 is 16 amino acids. CDR3 bases: TGTGCCAGCAGCTCATCACGTACTAGCGGGAGGGGCGAGCAGTACTTC. Translated: CASSSSRTSGRGEQYF.

The chain joins TRBV11-3 to TRBJ1-2, with TRBD1 matching 9 bases. The trim removed 5 bases at V and 1 base at J, leaving 8 bases unmatched. Germline V gene sequence: CDR1 SGHNT, CDR2 YENEEA. The CDR3 is made up of 16 amino acids. The CDR3, as DNA: TGTGCCAGCAGCCAGGGAGGGGGACAGGGTAACTATGGCTACACCTTC. Translated: CASSQGGGQGNYGYTF.

The chain employs TRBV7-2 and TRBJ1-4; D is possibly TRBD1 (5 bases). The CDR3 has 14 residues. Germline assignment: CDR1 SGHTA and CDR2 FQGNSA. V was pared by 5 bases and J by 8 bases, with 15 bases between. The CDR3 DNA reads TGTGCCAGCAGCACGCCGGGGGGGGACGAAAAACTGTTTTTT. It translates to CASSTPGGDEKLFF.

V and J are TRBV11-2 and TRBJ1-1; D is unresolved. CDR1 is SGHAT, CDR2 FQNNGV, per germline. V was clipped by 1 base and J by 5 bases, with 11 bases between them. The CDR3 runs to 14 residues. This CDR3 is CASSLGRRETEAFF. The CDR3 DNA reads as TGTGCCAGCAGCTTAGGGAGGAGGGAGACTGAAGCTTTCTTT.

The chain has TRBV5-1 and TRBJ2-2; 7 nucleotides match TRBD2. Germline CDR1 SGHRS, CDR2 YFSETQ. The CDR3 has 16 residues. The trim removed 0 bases at V and 3 bases at J, leaving 5 bases unmatched. In DNA form, the CDR3 reads TGCGCCAGCAGCTTGGCCGTAGGGAGGGACACCGGGGAGCTGTTTTTT. Amino acids: CASSLAVGRDTGELFF.

J is TRBJ1-3 and V is TRBV7-2; D gene unclear. Germline V gene sequence: CDR1 SGHTA, CDR2 FQGNSA. This CDR3 is built from 14 residues. V lost 5 bases and J lost 5, with 13 bases in between. As DNA, the CDR3 is TGTGCCAGCAGCCACCCCCGACAACGAAACACCATATATTTT. It specifies CASSHPRQRNTIYF.

The chain employs TRBV10-2 and TRBJ1-2, with D unclear. Trimming took off 8 bases at V and 3 bases at J, with 7 bases between the two ends. The CDR3 spans 11 residues. In germline, CDR1 is WSHSY, CDR2 SAAADI. The CDR3 nucleotides are TGCGCCAGCCCCACAGACTATGGCTACACCTTC. Translated: CASPTDYGYTF.

The rearrangement joins TRBV6-4 to TRBJ2-4; possibly TRBD1 for D (6 bases). Germline CDR1 reads MRHNA; CDR2 reads SNTAGT. Trimming shortened V by 2 bases and J by 1 base, and 18 bases separated the two germline ends. This CDR3 region has 18 residues. The CDR3 sequence is CASSDPLRAGAAKNIQYF. DNA for the CDR3: TGTGCCAGCAGTGACCCGCTAAGGGCAGGGGCTGCCAAAAACATTCAGTACTTC.

The chain employs TRBV30 and TRBJ1-5; TRBD1 matches 8 bases. Germline trimming cut 4 bases from V and 7 bases from J; bases unmatched to any gene: 9. The CDR3 runs to 14 residues. The germline V gene has CDR1 GTSNPN and CDR2 SVGIG (reference sequence). CDR3 region: CAWNRGQGGQPQHF. The CDR3 region has the DNA TGTGCCTGGAACCGCGGACAGGGAGGACAGCCCCAGCATTTT.

The chain is built from TRBV6-5 and TRBJ1-3; TRBD1 aligns across 8 bases. The ends lost 11 bases at V and 2 bases at J; junction bases unmatched: 5. CDR1 is MNHEY, CDR2 SVGAGI, per germline. The CDR3 is made up of 13 amino acids. CDR3 bases: TGTGCCGGAGAGGACAGGGCTGGAAACACCATATATTTT. Its translation: CAGEDRAGNTIYF.

V and J are TRBV2 and TRBJ2-7; 9 nucleotides agree with TRBD2. CDR3 length: 14 residues. Losses at the gene ends were 8 bases for V and 3 bases for J; bases not matched to a gene: 8. The germline gives CDR1 SNHLY, CDR2 FYNNEI. CDR3 in amino acids: CASGGRGDYYEQYF. As DNA, the CDR3 is TGTGCCAGCGGCGGGAGGGGAGACTACTACGAGCAGTACTTC. The full variable domain, its missing parts supplied by reference TRBV2 and TRBJ2-7, is EPEVTQTPSHQVTQMGQEVILRCVPISNHLYFYWYRQILGQKVEFLVSFYNNEISEKSEIFDDQFSVERPDGSNFTLKIRSTKLEDSAMYFCASGGRGDYYEQYFGPGTRLTVT.

The chain has TRBV7-6 and TRBJ2-2; TRBD2 matches at 10 bases. CDR3 length: 16 residues. Germline V lookup: CDR1 SGHVS, CDR2 FNYEAQ. After removal of 1 base from V and 5 bases from J, the junction contained 4 bases not matched to a gene. For the CDR3, the DNA is TGTGCCAGCAGCTTAGGACTAGCGGGCGGGACCGGGGAGCTGTTTTTT. Translated, it gives CASSLGLAGGTGELFF.

CDR3 loop: CASSEARGSYQPQHF. The CDR3 nucleotides read TGTGCCAGCAGTGAAGCGCGAGGGAGTTATCAGCCCCAGCATTTT. The chain is built from TRBV2 and TRBJ1-5; D unresolved. The CDR3 has 15 amino acids. Germline V lookup: CDR1 SNHLY, CDR2 FYNNEI. Trimming cost V 0 bases and J 5 bases, with 11 bases left between them.

V and J are TRBV7-9 and TRBJ2-7, with TRBD1 identical over 10 bases. J lost 6 bases, V lost 1 base, and 0 bases had no gene match. The germline gives CDR1 SEHNR, CDR2 FQNEAQ (reference sequence). The CDR3 runs 13 residues. The CDR3 here is CASSLGTGGEQYF. The CDR3 DNA is TGTGCCAGCAGCTTAGGGACAGGGGGCGAGCAGTACTTC.

The chain joins TRBV5-4 to TRBJ1-2; D call uncertain. Germline V gene sequence: CDR1 SGHNT, CDR2 YYREEE (reference sequence). Trimming removed 1 base from V and 3 bases from J, with 7 bases in between. There are 13 residues in the CDR3. In DNA form, the CDR3 reads TGTGCCAGCAGCTTGAGAGTTGACTATGGCTACACCTTC. Amino acids: CASSLRVDYGYTF.

The chain recombines TRBV13 with TRBJ2-1; TRBD2 matches at 16 bases. CDR1 is PRHDT, CDR2 FYEKMQ, per germline (reference sequence). This CDR3 is 15 amino acids long. V was pared by 3 bases and J by 9 bases, with 2 bases of the junction left unmatched. In DNA form, the CDR3 reads TGTGCCAGCAGCTTCGGGACTAGCGGGAGGGGTGAGCAGTTCTTC. Protein: CASSFGTSGRGEQFF. Using reference TRBV13 and TRBJ2-1 for the parts outside the CDR3, the full variable domain is AAGVIQSPRHLIKEKRETATLKCYPIPRHDTVYWYQQGPGQDPQFLISFYEKMQSDKGSIPDRFSAQQFSDYHSELNMSSLELGDSALYFCASSFGTSGRGEQFFGPGTRLTVL.